This passage covers 27 T cell receptor beta chains from one sample sequenced in a study of OX40 agonist ivuxolimab in advanced cancers. Sequencing used immunoSEQ multiplex PCR; TCRdb keeps in-frame clones, though not all of them. Of around 76,000 clones in the sample, about 89% were seen once. Here the sequenced sample was CD4+ or CD8+ T cells sorted from blood, taken in a trial of the OX40 agonist ivuxolimab. The receptors were gathered from an adult with an advanced solid tumor such as melanoma, head and neck, liver or kidney cancer.

The chain carries TRBV9 and TRBJ1-4; D call uncertain. The CDR3 has 13 residues. V lost 0 bases, J lost 7 bases, and 7 bases lay in between. CDR1 is SGDLS and CDR2 is YYNGEE in the germline V gene. CDR3 amino acids: CASSVDASEKLFF. CDR3 coding DNA: TGTGCCAGCAGCGTAGACGCAAGTGAAAAACTGTTTTTT.

This rearrangement joins TRBV6-6 to TRBJ2-7; 9 nucleotides line up with TRBD2. Trimming at V came to 5 bases and at J to 5 bases, leaving 7 bases not matched to a gene. CDR3 size: 14 residues. Germline CDR1 and CDR2: MNHNY and SVGAGI (reference sequence). The chain's CDR3 is CASSERGARDEQYF. CDR3 sequence (DNA): TGTGCCAGCAGTGAGCGGGGGGCCCGCGACGAGCAGTACTTC.

The chain joins TRBV7-9 to TRBJ2-2, with no clear D. Trimming removed 2 bases from V and 1 base from J, with 5 bases in between. This CDR3 spans 14 amino acids. Germline loops: CDR1 SEHNR, CDR2 FQNEAQ (reference sequence). Here the CDR3 reads CASSLSENTGELFF. The CDR3 DNA reads TGTGCCAGCAGCTTATCAGAGAACACCGGGGAGCTGTTTTTT.

This clone was counted between two and nine times. This chain joins TRBV9 and TRBJ2-2, with 7 nucleotides matching TRBD1. The CDR3 totals 15 residues. V dropped 4 bases and J dropped 0; count of bases not matched to a gene: 3. Germline CDR1 is SGDLS and CDR2 is YYNGEE. This CDR3 reads CASSPGGTNTGELFF. In nucleotides, the CDR3 is TGTGCCAGCAGCCCAGGGGGAACGAACACCGGGGAGCTGTTTTTT. Variable domain in full (rest from reference TRBV9 and TRBJ2-2): DSGVTQTPKHLITATGQRVTLRCSPRSGDLSVYWYQQSLDQGLQFLIQYYNGEERAKGNILERFSAQQFPDLHSELNLSSLELGDSALYFCASSPGGTNTGELFFGEGSRLTVL.

The chain links TRBV5-1 to TRBJ2-2, with 7 bases identical to TRBD2. Germline loops: CDR1 SGHRS, CDR2 YFSETQ. The CDR3 is 16 residues long. The V gene end was trimmed by 2 bases and the J gene end by 5 bases; junction bases not matched to a gene: 9. This CDR3 reads CASSFRGSSGTGELFF. CDR3 nucleotides: TGCGCCAGCAGCTTTCGCGGGAGTTCCGGAACCGGGGAGCTGTTTTTT.

CDR3 in DNA: TGCAGCGTTGAAGTGTTCGCTGGGTCGGGTGAGCAGTTCTTC. Translation: CSVEVFAGSGEQFF. J is TRBJ2-1 and V is TRBV29-1; no definite D call. Trimming removed 1 base from V and 9 bases from J, with 16 bases in between. The CDR3 covers 14 residues. Germline CDR1 is SQVTM and CDR2 is ANQGSEA.

V usage is TRBV2 and J usage is TRBJ2-2; 11 bases agree with TRBD2. V dropped 7 bases and J dropped 4; count of bases not matched to a gene: 5. The CDR3 runs 15 residues. Per germline, CDR1 SNHLY and CDR2 FYNNEI. CDR3 nucleotides: TGTGCCAGCAAGCTACTAGCGGGAGTCACCGGGGAGCTGTTTTTT. It codes for CASKLLAGVTGELFF.

The chain uses TRBV27 and TRBJ1-1; D uncertain. CDR1 is MNHEY, CDR2 SMNVEV, per germline (reference sequence). Trimming cost V 2 bases and J 1 base, with 5 bases left between them. This CDR3 has 13 amino acids. The CDR3 reads CASSLTRNTEAFF. CDR3 DNA: TGTGCCAGCAGTTTAACGAGGAACACTGAAGCTTTCTTT.

The CDR3: CASSLAKTQGGYYEQYF. The CDR3 DNA reads as TGCGCCAGCAGCTTGGCGAAGACACAGGGAGGATACTACGAGCAGTACTTC. The chain has TRBV5-1 and TRBJ2-7; the D call may be TRBD1 or TRBD2 (6 bases each). The CDR3 loop spans 17 amino acids. Trimming took 0 bases from V and 3 from J, leaving 19 bases between them. Germline V gene lookup returns CDR1 SGHRS and CDR2 YFSETQ.

This rearrangement joins TRBV10-1 to TRBJ2-1; D gene unclear. Germline V gene sequence: CDR1 WNHNN, CDR2 SYGVQD (reference sequence). This CDR3 is 13 amino acids long. V lost 6 bases to trimming and J lost 6 bases, with 12 bases between them. The CDR3 nucleotides read TGCGCCAGCAGCGTTACTAAGGCCAATGAGCAGTTCTTC. This sequence encodes CASSVTKANEQFF.

The rearrangement links TRBV7-9 to TRBJ2-5; a possible D gene is TRBD2 (5 bases). This CDR3 contains 11 residues. Per the germline V gene, CDR1 is SEHNR and CDR2 is FQNEAQ (reference sequence). V lost 4 bases and J 5 bases, leaving 5 bases between the germline ends. The CDR3 reads CASSSGETQYF. CDR3 bases: TGTGCCAGCAGCTCGGGGGAGACCCAGTACTTC.

CDR3 sequence (DNA): TGCGCCAGCAGCTTAGGGTACGGGAACGGCGAGCAGTACTTC. Residues: CASSLGYGNGEQYF. The V and J genes are TRBV5-1 and TRBJ2-7; tentatively, D is TRBD2 (5 bases). CDR3 length: 14 residues. The ends were cut back, 2 bases at V and 6 bases at J, with 15 bases in the middle. The germline V gene encodes CDR1 SGHRS and CDR2 YFSETQ.

The chain is built from TRBV9 and TRBJ2-7; 7 nucleotides line up with TRBD2. Looked up from germline, CDR1 is SGDLS and CDR2 is YYNGEE. The CDR3 totals 16 residues. The trim removed 0 bases at V and 3 bases at J, leaving 9 bases unmatched. Here the CDR3 reads CASSVDFTGGYYEQYF. CDR3 DNA: TGTGCCAGCAGCGTAGATTTTACGGGAGGTTACTACGAGCAGTACTTC.

This clone ranks as large. The chain couples TRBV27 to TRBJ1-2; 10 bases match TRBD1. Germline-derived CDR1 and CDR2 are MNHEY and SMNVEV (reference sequence). The V gene end was trimmed by 5 bases and the J gene end by 7 bases; junction bases not matched to a gene: 7. This CDR3 is 14 amino acids long. CDR3 nucleotide sequence: TGTGCCAGCAGTCCATCGGGGGACAGGGGTGGCTACACCTTC. It codes for CASSPSGDRGGYTF.

The rearrangement uses TRBV5-1 and TRBJ2-1, with TRBD2 matching over 10 bases. Trimming cost V 0 bases and J 8 bases; bases outside gene matches: 8. The CDR3 runs to 16 residues. Germline loops: CDR1 SGHRS, CDR2 YFSETQ. The CDR3 region is CASSLALAGARDEQFF. CDR3 nucleotides: TGCGCCAGCAGCTTGGCGCTAGCGGGAGCACGGGATGAGCAGTTCTTC.

This sequence joins TRBV7-8 and TRBJ2-2; no clear D gene. This CDR3 region has 12 residues. The V end was cut by 5 bases, the J end by 7 bases, with 8 bases between. Germline loops: CDR1 SGHVS, CDR2 FQNEAQ. The CDR3 loop reads CASSPVIGELFF. In nucleotides, the CDR3 is TGTGCCAGCAGCCCTGTTATCGGGGAGCTGTTTTTT.

The chain is built from TRBV7-8 and TRBJ2-7; TRBD1 is a possible D gene (5 bases). Between the trimmed V and J ends, which lost 1 base and 4 bases, there was a span of 11 bases. Germline V gene lookup returns CDR1 SGHVS and CDR2 FQNEAQ. The length of the CDR3 is 14 residues. In nucleotides, the CDR3 is TGTGCCAGCAGCTTAGGGGGCCTGGGATACGAGCAGTACTTC. Its translation is CASSLGGLGYEQYF.

The rearrangement uses TRBV19 and TRBJ2-1; 9 positions agree with TRBD2. V lost 7 bases to trimming and J lost 8 bases; unmatched junction nucleotides: 9. The CDR3 sequence is 14 residues long. Looked up from germline, CDR1 is LNHDA and CDR2 is SQIVND (reference sequence). This CDR3 reads CASNGAGGPHEQFF. CDR3 nucleotide sequence: TGTGCCAGTAACGGGGCGGGAGGGCCGCATGAGCAGTTCTTC.

The genes are TRBV11-2 and TRBJ2-7; D is perhaps TRBD1 (6 bases). Germline V lookup: CDR1 SGHAT, CDR2 FQNNGV. Trimming shortened V by 1 base and J by 2 bases, and 21 bases separated the two germline ends. The CDR3 runs to 18 residues. The CDR3 loop reads CASSLVAGRRDNAYEQYF. In DNA form, the CDR3 reads TGTGCCAGCAGCTTAGTAGCTGGTCGAAGGGACAACGCCTACGAGCAGTACTTC. Combining the CDR3 with reference TRBV11-2 and TRBJ2-7 gives the whole variable domain EAGVAQSPRYKIIEKRQSVAFWCNPISGHATLYWYQQILGQGPKLLIQFQNNGVVDDSQLPKDRFSAERLKGVDSTLKIQPAKLEDSAVYLCASSLVAGRRDNAYEQYFGPGTRLTVT.

As DNA, the CDR3 is TGTGCCATCAGTGAGTCGAGTAGGGCCACCAACTATGGCTACACCTTC. Protein sequence: CAISESSRATNYGYTF. The rearrangement joins TRBV10-3 to TRBJ1-2; D is undetermined. The CDR3 spans 16 residues. Trimming cost V 0 bases and J 2 bases, with 13 bases left between them. Germline V CDR1 and CDR2: ENHRY, SYGVKD.

The gene calls are TRBV6-1 and TRBJ2-1; TRBD2 matches at 8 bases. Per germline, CDR1 MNHNS and CDR2 SASEGT. With V trimmed by 1 base and J by 4 bases, 3 bases remained unmatched. The length of the CDR3 is 15 residues. CDR3 protein: CASSEEASGYNEQFF. For the CDR3, the DNA is TGTGCCAGCAGTGAAGAGGCTAGCGGGTACAATGAGCAGTTCTTC.

This chain connects TRBV27 to TRBJ2-7; TRBD2 agrees at 8 bases. Unmatched junction bases numbered 3, after V lost 4 bases and J lost 1 base. This CDR3 contains 14 residues. Per germline, CDR1 MNHEY and CDR2 SMNVEV (reference sequence). CDR3 nucleotides: TGTGCCAGCAGTTATAGCGGGACGTCCTACGAGCAGTACTTC. Translating gives CASSYSGTSYEQYF.

The chain employs TRBV11-3 and TRBJ2-7; D might be TRBD2 (6 bases). Trimming left V 3 bases short and J 5 bases short, with 14 bases between. The germline CDR1 and CDR2 sequences are SGHNT and YENEEA. The CDR3 is 14 amino acids. CDR3 in amino acids: CASSLEGVVHEQYF. The CDR3 DNA sequence: TGTGCCAGCAGCTTGGAGGGAGTTGTCCACGAGCAGTACTTC.

The genes are TRBV30 and TRBJ1-2, with D unclear. The germline gives CDR1 GTSNPN, CDR2 SVGIG (reference sequence). The CDR3 is 10 residues long. V shed 7 bases and J shed 6 bases, with 9 bases lying between them. The CDR3 region is CAYLEDGYTF. CDR3 bases: TGTGCCTACTTGGAGGATGGCTACACCTTC.

The rearrangement joins TRBV7-3 to TRBJ2-7; 8 bases align to TRBD2. This CDR3 is built from 14 residues. The V gene's germline CDR1 is SGHTA and CDR2 FQGTGA. The J segment lost 0 bases and the V segment lost 5 bases, leaving 3 bases of the junction unmatched. CDR3 DNA sequence: TGTGCCAGCAGCCTCGGGAGGGACTCCTACGAGCAGTACTTC. Residues: CASSLGRDSYEQYF.

The genes are TRBV5-4 and TRBJ2-5; D remains unclear. V was trimmed by 4 bases and J by 4 bases, leaving 17 bases between them. The CDR3 totals 15 residues. Germline loops: CDR1 SGHNT, CDR2 YYREEE (reference sequence). DNA for the CDR3: TGTGCCAGCAGCCGTCCCGGCCTAATAGCAGAGACCCAGTACTTC. Translating gives CASSRPGLIAETQYF.

This CDR3 reads CASSRGTESSYEQYF. CDR3 coding DNA: TGTGCCAGTAGTCGGGGAACGGAGAGCTCCTACGAGCAGTACTTC. This chain uses TRBV19 with TRBJ2-7, with D possibly TRBD2 on 5 matching bases. Trimming took 5 bases from V and 0 from J, leaving 14 bases between them. Germline values: CDR1 LNHDA, CDR2 SQIVND (reference sequence). The CDR3 has 15 amino acids.